These 14 T cell receptor beta chains were sequenced from one sample in a study of T cell responses to AZD1222 COVID-19 vaccine. Some clones are missing from TCRdb's copy, which holds only in-frame ones; the method was immunoSEQ multiplex PCR. Of 110,000 to 150,000 clones in the sample, roughly nine tenths were seen once. The sequences come from peripheral blood, collected on day 0 of AZD1222 vaccination. Source of these receptors: an adult in good health.

The rearrangement uses TRBV9 and TRBJ1-2; D not certain. Germline CDR1 SGDLS, CDR2 YYNGEE. The CDR3 loop spans 14 amino acids. Trimming cost V 3 bases and J 0 bases, with 9 bases left between them. The CDR3 nucleotides read TGTGCCAGCAGCGAGGGCAGCCCTAACTATGGCTACACCTTC. This translates into CASSEGSPNYGYTF.

The J gene is TRBJ2-7, the V gene TRBV4-3, with a possible D match to TRBD1 (6 bases). V was shortened by 3 bases and J by 6 bases, with 12 bases between the two germline ends. The V gene's germline CDR1 is LGHNA and CDR2 YSLEER. The CDR3 is 13 residues long. As DNA, the CDR3 is TGCGCCAGCAGCCAGGACCCCAGGGGCGAGCAGTACTTC. Its translation: CASSQDPRGEQYF.

This clone was seen a single time. The gene calls are TRBV20-1 and TRBJ2-7; no clear D. The V gene's germline CDR1 is DFQATT and CDR2 SNEGSKA (reference sequence). The CDR3 covers 11 residues. Trimming stripped 4 bases from V and 3 bases from J, with 7 bases between. The CDR3 loop is CSATPHYEQYF. As DNA, the CDR3 is TGCAGTGCTACGCCCCACTACGAGCAGTACTTC.

The chain links TRBV15 to TRBJ2-5, with unresolved D. V was clipped by 0 bases and J by 3 bases, with 11 bases between them. The length of the CDR3 is 15 residues. The germline V gene encodes CDR1 LNHNV and CDR2 YYDKDF (reference sequence). The CDR3 sequence: CATSRESGSKETQYF. The CDR3 DNA reads TGTGCCACCAGCAGAGAGTCCGGCAGCAAAGAGACCCAGTACTTC.

This sequence joins TRBV6-5 and TRBJ2-7, with D possibly matching TRBD1 (5 bases). The CDR3 has 15 residues. CDR1 is MNHEY, CDR2 SVGAGI, per germline. Trimming pared 6 bases from V and 2 bases from J, leaving 17 bases between. The CDR3 region is CASSRAPTDPYEQYF. The CDR3 DNA is TGTGCCAGCAGCCGCGCACCGACAGACCCCTACGAGCAGTACTTC.

DNA of the CDR3: TGCGCCAGCAGCTGGGACAGATCCTACGAGCAGTACTTC. Amino acid sequence: CASSWDRSYEQYF. The genes are TRBV5-1 and TRBJ2-7; 7 positions agree with TRBD1. The CDR3 is made up of 13 amino acids. Germline V gives CDR1 SGHRS, CDR2 YFSETQ. Losses at the gene ends were 3 bases for V and 1 base for J; bases not matched to a gene: 1.

V and J are TRBV20-1 and TRBJ2-3, with a weak D call TRBD1 (5 bases). CDR1 is DFQATT and CDR2 is SNEGSKA in the germline V gene (reference sequence). Trimming pared 5 bases from V and 6 bases from J, leaving 9 bases between. The CDR3 has 11 residues. As DNA, the CDR3 is TGCAGTGCTGAGACAGAGGATACGCAGTATTTT. It translates to CSAETEDTQYF.

V usage is TRBV7-9 and J usage is TRBJ1-1; 7 bases line up with TRBD1. The trim removed 5 bases at V and 1 base at J, leaving 4 bases unmatched. Germline V gene lookup returns CDR1 SEHNR and CDR2 FQNEAQ (reference sequence). The CDR3 runs to 14 residues. CDR3 sequence: CASSKGTANTEAFF. In DNA form, the CDR3 reads TGTGCCAGCAGCAAAGGGACAGCGAACACTGAAGCTTTCTTT.

The rearrangement links TRBV5-1 to TRBJ1-3; D gene uncertain. This CDR3 comprises 16 residues. Germline V CDR1 and CDR2: SGHRS, YFSETQ. V lost 1 base and J 0 bases, leaving 11 bases between the germline ends. CDR3 region: CASSLTGYSSGNTIYF. As DNA, the CDR3 is TGCGCCAGCAGCTTGACCGGTTACAGCTCTGGAAACACCATATATTTT.

This rearrangement joins TRBV28 to TRBJ2-5, with TRBD2 identical over 12 bases. Losses at the gene ends were 4 bases for V and 3 bases for J; bases not matched to a gene: 6. The CDR3 extends over 16 amino acids. Germline lookup yields CDR1 MDHEN and CDR2 SYDVKM. The CDR3 protein is CASSWTSGVAEETQYF. The CDR3 bases are TGTGCCAGCAGTTGGACTAGCGGGGTCGCAGAAGAGACCCAGTACTTC.

The chain is built from TRBV7-2 and TRBJ1-6, with D possibly being TRBD1 (6 bases). The CDR3 runs to 16 residues. CDR1 is SGHTA, CDR2 FQGNSA, per germline. The ends were cut back, 1 base at V and 7 bases at J, with 14 bases in the middle. The CDR3 DNA reads as TGTGCCAGCAGCTTAGGTGGGGGGGCTGGAAATTCACCCCTCCACTTT. Its translation is CASSLGGGAGNSPLHF.

The chain is built from TRBV7-6 and TRBJ1-4; 9 bases map to TRBD1. The CDR3 consists of 16 residues. J was trimmed by 8 bases and V by 1 base; bases with no gene match: 8. The germline CDR1 and CDR2 sequences are SGHVS and FNYEAQ. In DNA form, the CDR3 reads TGTGCCAGCAGCTTAGGGACAGGGGCCTTGCGGGAAAAACTGTTTTTT. Protein: CASSLGTGALREKLFF.

The chain employs TRBV6-6 and TRBJ1-2; 8 nucleotides match TRBD1. J gave up 7 bases and V 5 bases, and 6 bases lay outside the gene matches. The CDR3 has 13 amino acids. Germline CDR1 reads MNHNY; CDR2 reads SVGAGI (reference sequence). In DNA, the CDR3 is TGTGCCAGCAGTCCCGGACAGGGAGGTGGCTACACCTTC. Translation gives CASSPGQGGGYTF.

The CDR3 bases are TGTGCCAGCAGCTCGGGACAGTTGAACACTGAAGCTTTCTTT. Translation: CASSSGQLNTEAFF. The chain combines TRBV7-9 with TRBJ1-1; 7 bases map to TRBD1. Trimming removed 4 bases from V and 0 bases from J; junction bases left unmatched: 2. Germline V gene data show CDR1 as SEHNR and CDR2 as FQNEAQ (reference sequence). The CDR3 runs 14 residues.